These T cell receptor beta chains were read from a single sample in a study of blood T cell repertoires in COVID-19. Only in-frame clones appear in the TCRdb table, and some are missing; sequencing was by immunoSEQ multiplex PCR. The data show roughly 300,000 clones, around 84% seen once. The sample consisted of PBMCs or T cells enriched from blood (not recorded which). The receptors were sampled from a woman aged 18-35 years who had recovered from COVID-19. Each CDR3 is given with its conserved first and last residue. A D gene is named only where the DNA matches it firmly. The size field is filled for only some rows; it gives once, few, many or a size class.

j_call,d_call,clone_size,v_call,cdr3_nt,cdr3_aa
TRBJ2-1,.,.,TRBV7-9,TGTGCCAGCAGCTTAGCGCTAAGGAGGGGGCGGTACAATGAGCAGTTCTTC,CASSLALRRGRYNEQFF
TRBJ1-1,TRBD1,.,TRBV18,TGTGCCAGTGTACAGGGGGGAACCACTGAAGCTTTCTTT,CASVQGGTTEAFF
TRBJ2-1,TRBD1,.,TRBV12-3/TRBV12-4,TGTGCCAGCAGCTCGGGACAGTACAATGAGCAGTTCTTC,CASSSGQYNEQFF
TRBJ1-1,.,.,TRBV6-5,TGTGCCAGCAGACGACAGACTGAAGCTTTCTTT,CASRRQTEAFF
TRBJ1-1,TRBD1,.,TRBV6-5,TGTGCCAGCACCCGACAGGGGAAAAACACTGAAGCTTTCTTT,CASTRQGKNTEAFF
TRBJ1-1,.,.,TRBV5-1,TGCGCCAGCAGCTACTCAGGGTTTAACACTGAAGCTTTCTTT,CASSYSGFNTEAFF
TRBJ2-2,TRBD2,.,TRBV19,TGTGCCAGTAGTATAGTGGGAGGGAGCGCCGGGGAGCTGTTTTTT,CASSIVGGSAGELFF
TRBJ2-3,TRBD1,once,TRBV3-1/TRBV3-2,TGTGCCAGCAGCCAAGGGGGACAGGGAAGCACAGATACGCAGTATTTT,CASSQGGQGSTDTQYF
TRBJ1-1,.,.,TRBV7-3,TGTGCCAGCAGCTTAACGGGGAGGGAAGGGACGAACACTGAAGCTTTCTTT,CASSLTGREGTNTEAFF
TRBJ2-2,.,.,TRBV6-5,TGTGCCAGCAGCGGGACCGGGGAGCTGTTTTTT,CASSGTGELFF
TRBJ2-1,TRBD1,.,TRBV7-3,TGTGCCAGCAGTTTCCCAGGGACAGGACTGTTCTTC,CASSFPGTGLFF
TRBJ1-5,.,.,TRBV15,TGTGCCACCCATCGGAGGGATAGCAATCAGCCCCAGCATTTT,CATHRRDSNQPQHF
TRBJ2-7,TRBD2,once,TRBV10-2,TGCGCCAGCAGTGATCTAGCGGTCTCCTACGAGCAGTACTTC,CASSDLAVSYEQYF
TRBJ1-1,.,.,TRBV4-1,TGCGCCAGCAGCCAAGTATCATCCAGGGGGAACACTGAAGCTTTCTTT,CASSQVSSRGNTEAFF
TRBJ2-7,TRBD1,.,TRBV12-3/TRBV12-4,TGTGCCAGCAGTGGGACAGCCAGGTACGAGCAGTACTTC,CASSGTARYEQYF
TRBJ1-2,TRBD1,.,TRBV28,TGTGCCAACAGGGGGGGGCGGGATGGCTACACCTTC,CANRGGRDGYTF
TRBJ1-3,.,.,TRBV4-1,TGCGCCAGCAGCCGGGGGGACCACTCTGGAAACACCATATATTTT,CASSRGDHSGNTIYF
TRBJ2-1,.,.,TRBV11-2,TGTGCCAGCAGTAACCCCACGTTGAGCTCCTACAATGAGCAGTTCTTC,CASSNPTLSSYNEQFF
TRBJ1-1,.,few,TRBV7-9,TGTGCCAGCAGCTCTATGGAGCCTGAAGCTTTCTTT,CASSSMEPEAFF